The T cell receptor (beta chain) described here comes from a study of neurological immune-mediated disorders. The wider study: Relapsing-remitting disease was seen in most of the roughly 34 multiple sclerosis patients, and secondary progressive disease was seen in 3. General study results and limits: The repertoires of 18 of 34 multiple sclerosis patients fell into one related-CDR3 cluster (a possible signature) under phylogenetic grouping.

The unsorted libraries were made from 2 million PBMCs kept at -80 C. This clonotype has at least ten counts. The antigen is undetermined. The CDR3 runs to 14 residues. From germline, CDR1 is SGHDT and CDR2 YYEEEE. The V and J ends lost 2 bases and 3 bases respectively, with 12 bases between them. Synthesis of cDNA was carried out by template-switch 5'RACE. The reaction used 10-nucleotide random UMIs. TCRdb re-analysed the 5' RACE reads in MiXCR, keeping a single row per CDR3 protein. The sample records over 50,000 distinct CDR3 sequences, approximately 5.3% being singletons. The material sequenced was PBMCs. V gene TRBV5-6 combines with J gene TRBJ2-7; a possible D gene is TRBD2 (6 bases). This sequence was found in a human donor with multiple sclerosis. The donor label of this sample is uncertain. Here the CDR3 DNA reads TGTGCCAGCAGCTTTGGCGGGACGAGCTACGAGCAGTACTTC. Translation gives CASSFGGTSYEQYF.